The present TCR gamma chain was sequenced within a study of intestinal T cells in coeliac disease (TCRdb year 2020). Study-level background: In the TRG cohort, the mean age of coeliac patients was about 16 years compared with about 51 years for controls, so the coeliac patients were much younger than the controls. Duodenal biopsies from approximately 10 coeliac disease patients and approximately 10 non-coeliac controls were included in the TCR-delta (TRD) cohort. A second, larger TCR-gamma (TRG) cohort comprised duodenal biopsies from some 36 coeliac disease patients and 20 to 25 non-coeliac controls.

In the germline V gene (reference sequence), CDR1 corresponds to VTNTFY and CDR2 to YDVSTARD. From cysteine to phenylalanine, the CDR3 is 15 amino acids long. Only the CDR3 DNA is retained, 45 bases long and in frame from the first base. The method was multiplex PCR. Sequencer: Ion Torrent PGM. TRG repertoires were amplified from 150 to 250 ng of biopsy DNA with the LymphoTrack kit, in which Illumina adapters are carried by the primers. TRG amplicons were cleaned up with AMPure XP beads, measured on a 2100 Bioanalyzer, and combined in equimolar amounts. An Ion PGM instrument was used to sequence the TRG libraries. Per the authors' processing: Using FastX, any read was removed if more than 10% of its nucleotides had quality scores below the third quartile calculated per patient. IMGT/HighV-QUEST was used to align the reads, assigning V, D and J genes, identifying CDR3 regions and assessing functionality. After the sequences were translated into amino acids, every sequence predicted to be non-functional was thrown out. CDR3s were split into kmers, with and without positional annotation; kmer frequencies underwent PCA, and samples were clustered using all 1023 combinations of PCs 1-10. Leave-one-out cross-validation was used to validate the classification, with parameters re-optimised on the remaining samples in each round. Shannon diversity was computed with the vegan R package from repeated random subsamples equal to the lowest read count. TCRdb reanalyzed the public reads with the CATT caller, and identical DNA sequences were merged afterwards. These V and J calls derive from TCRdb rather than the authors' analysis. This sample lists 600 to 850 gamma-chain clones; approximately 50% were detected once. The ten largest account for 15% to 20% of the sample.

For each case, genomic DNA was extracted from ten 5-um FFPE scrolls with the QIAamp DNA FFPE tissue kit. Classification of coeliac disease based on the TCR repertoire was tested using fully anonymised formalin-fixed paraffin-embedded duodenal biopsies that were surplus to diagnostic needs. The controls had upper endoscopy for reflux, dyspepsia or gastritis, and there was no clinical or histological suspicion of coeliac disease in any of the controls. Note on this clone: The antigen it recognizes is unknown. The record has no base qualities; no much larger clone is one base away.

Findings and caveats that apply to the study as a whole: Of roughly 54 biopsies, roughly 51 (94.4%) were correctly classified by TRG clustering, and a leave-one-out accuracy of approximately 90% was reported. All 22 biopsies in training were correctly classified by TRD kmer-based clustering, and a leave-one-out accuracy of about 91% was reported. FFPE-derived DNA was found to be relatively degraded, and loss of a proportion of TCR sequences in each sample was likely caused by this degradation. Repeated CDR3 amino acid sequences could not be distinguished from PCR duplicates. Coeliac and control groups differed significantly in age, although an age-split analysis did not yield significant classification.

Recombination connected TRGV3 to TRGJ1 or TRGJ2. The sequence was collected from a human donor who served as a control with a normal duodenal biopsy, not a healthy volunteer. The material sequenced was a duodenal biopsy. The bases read TGTGCACCTGGGACAGGCGTAGTAAGGTATTATAAGAAACTCTTT. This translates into CAPGTGVVRYYKKLF.